The entry below describes one T cell receptor beta chain. In this sample, this clonotype turned up many times. Which antigen it targets is not known. Qualities for individual bases were not recorded, and no much larger clone is one base off. These data originate in a study of neurological immune-mediated disorders (dated by TCRdb to about 2019). Some background on the complete study: Peripheral blood TCR-beta repertoires from patients with HTLV-I-associated myelopathy (HAM/TSP), patients with multiple sclerosis, and healthy controls were compared in the study using UMI-based sequencing. The cohort included approximately 70 subjects: approximately 14 with HAM/TSP, about 35 with multiple sclerosis, and 20 or so healthy controls. The roughly 110 TCR-beta libraries included longitudinal samples, technical triplicates and paired sorted CD4+ and CD8+ T-cell subsets alongside PBMC samples.

To synthesize cDNA, template-switch 5'RACE was performed with a primer carrying a 10-nucleotide random unique molecular identifier so that each TCR transcript was tagged. Every sequencing run yielded over 160 million TCR-beta sequences covering 15-18 subjects. Total RNA was extracted with the RNeasy kit. The KAPA Real-time Library Amplification kit was used to amplify TCR-beta VDJ regions with primers targeting the TCR constant region and the 5'RACE anchor. Sample indexes and Illumina adaptors were added in a first PCR, and a second PCR then increased library yield. After purification with Ampure beads, the TCR product of roughly 650 bp was size-selected on a 2% E-gel SizeSelection system. Library quality was checked on a Bioanalyzer, concentration was measured with Qubit, and libraries were quantified with the Kapa Library Quantification kit before pooling. Paired-end 2 x 150 bp sequencing of the libraries was performed on an Illumina HiSeq 2500. To increase sequence diversity, about 25-30% phiX was spiked into each library pool. Per the authors' processing: Quality-filtered reads were processed with the UMI-based MiGEC pipeline, and over 80% of raw TCR sequences were removed by the MiGEC pipeline during error correction. VDJ genes were aligned to IMGT germline references, and clonotypes were defined by unique CDR3 amino acid sequence plus V-J genes. Clonal expansion, Shannon diversity and CDR3 relatedness (CalcPairwiseDistances, ClusterSamples) were evaluated with VDJtools, and phylogenetic trees were built with CLCbio workbench. Clones with at least 8 unique UMIs were defined as expanded, with this threshold being based on coefficient-of-variation modelling across technical triplicates. TCRdb reprocessing: public reads trimmed at Q25 with fastp, clones called with MiXCR, in-frame beta chains kept. Merged by CDR3 protein, the rows form single entries marked with the most common genes and DNA. TCRdb's processing, not the authors', yielded these V and J calls. This sample lists 30,000 to 35,000 distinct CDR3 sequences; about 3.8% were detected once. The ten largest clones take up around 25% of the sample.

Broad study findings and their caveats: TCR clonal expansion was highest in HAM/TSP patients and lowest in MS patients, with MS patients falling below even healthy controls. Across subjects, expanded clones never shared an identical CDR3 amino acid sequence, which suggests that the TCR-beta repertoires in every group were private.

Blood bank volunteers in Maryland, USA served as the healthy controls. TCR libraries for sorted subsets were made from 750,000 to 1,000,000 sorted CD4+ or CD8+ T cells. PBMCs were separated from peripheral blood using Ficoll-Hypaque density gradient centrifugation and then cryopreserved in liquid nitrogen. Paired sorted CD4+ and CD8+ subsets came from healthy controls, HAM/TSP patients and MS patients. Looking up the germline V gene yields CDR1 SGHTA and CDR2 FQGTGA. V gives up 2 bases and J gives up 9 bases, and the segment between their germline ends measures 8 bases. From cysteine to phenylalanine, the CDR3 is 13 amino acids long. The read is trimmed to its CDR3 DNA, 39 bases read in frame from base 1.

Sequencing was carried out using CD4+ T cells from blood. The TCR comes from a woman between 40 and 50 years old in good health. Rearrangement joined TRBV7-3 to TRBJ1-6, with no confidently assigned D gene. The encoded CDR3 is CASSLFEGSPLHF. Here is the DNA: TGTGCCAGCAGCTTATTTGAGGGTTCACCCCTCCACTTT.